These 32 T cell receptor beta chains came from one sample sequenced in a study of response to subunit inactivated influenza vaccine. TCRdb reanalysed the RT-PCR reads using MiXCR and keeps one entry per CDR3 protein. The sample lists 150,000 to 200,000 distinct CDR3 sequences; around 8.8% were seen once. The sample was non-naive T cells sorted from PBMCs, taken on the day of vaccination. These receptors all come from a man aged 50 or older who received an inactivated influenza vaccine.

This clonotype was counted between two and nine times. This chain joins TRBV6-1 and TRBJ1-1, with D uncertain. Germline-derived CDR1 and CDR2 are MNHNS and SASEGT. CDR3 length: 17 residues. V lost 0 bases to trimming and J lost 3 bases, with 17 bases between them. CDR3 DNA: TGTGCCAGCAGTGAAGCGCTTCAAGGCAGAGGAGACACTGAAGCTTTCTTT. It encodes CASSEALQGRGDTEAFF.

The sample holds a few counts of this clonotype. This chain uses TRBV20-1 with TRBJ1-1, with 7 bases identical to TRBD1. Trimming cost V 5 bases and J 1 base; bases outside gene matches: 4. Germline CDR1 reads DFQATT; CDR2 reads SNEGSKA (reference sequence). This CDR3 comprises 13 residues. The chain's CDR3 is CSAQGGPNTEAFF. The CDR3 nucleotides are TGCAGTGCTCAGGGGGGGCCGAACACTGAAGCTTTCTTT.

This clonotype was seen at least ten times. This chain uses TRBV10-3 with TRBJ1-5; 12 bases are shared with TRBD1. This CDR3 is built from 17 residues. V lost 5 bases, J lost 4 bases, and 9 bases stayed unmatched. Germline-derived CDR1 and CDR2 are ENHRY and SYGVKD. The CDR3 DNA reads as TGTGCCATCAGTCTGGGGACAGGGGGCGAGGGAAATCAGCCCCAGCATTTT. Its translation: CAISLGTGGEGNQPQHF.

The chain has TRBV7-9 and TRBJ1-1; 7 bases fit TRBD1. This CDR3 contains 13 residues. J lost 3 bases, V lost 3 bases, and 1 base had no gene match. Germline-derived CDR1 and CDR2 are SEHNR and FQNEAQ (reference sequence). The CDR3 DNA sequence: TGTGCCAGCAGCTTGGGACAGTACACTGAAGCTTTCTTT. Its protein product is CASSLGQYTEAFF. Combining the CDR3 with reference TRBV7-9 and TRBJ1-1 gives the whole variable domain DTGVSQNPRHKITKRGQNVTFRCDPISEHNRLYWYRQTLGQGPEFLTYFQNEAQLEKSRLLSDRFSAERPKGSFSTLEIQRTEQGDSAMYLCASSLGQYTEAFFGQGTRLTVV.

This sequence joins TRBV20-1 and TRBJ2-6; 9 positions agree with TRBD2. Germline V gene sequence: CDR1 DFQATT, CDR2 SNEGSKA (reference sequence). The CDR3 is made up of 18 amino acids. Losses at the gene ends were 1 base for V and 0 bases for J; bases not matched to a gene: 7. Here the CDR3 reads CSARGRGGSPSGANVLTF. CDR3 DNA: TGCAGTGCTAGAGGGCGGGGGGGGAGCCCCTCTGGGGCCAACGTCCTGACTTTC.

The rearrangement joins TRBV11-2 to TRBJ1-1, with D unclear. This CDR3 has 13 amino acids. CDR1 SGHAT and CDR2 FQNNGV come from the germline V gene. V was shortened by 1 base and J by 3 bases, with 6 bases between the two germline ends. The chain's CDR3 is CASSLGPYTEAFF. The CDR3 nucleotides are TGTGCCAGCAGCTTAGGACCTTACACTGAAGCTTTCTTT.

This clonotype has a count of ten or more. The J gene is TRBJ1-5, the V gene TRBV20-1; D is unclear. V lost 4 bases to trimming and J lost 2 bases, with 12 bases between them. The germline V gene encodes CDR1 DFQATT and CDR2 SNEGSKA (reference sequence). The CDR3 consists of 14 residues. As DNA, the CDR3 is TGCAGTGCTACCGACAAGTCAGGCAATCAGCCCCAGCATTTT. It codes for CSATDKSGNQPQHF.

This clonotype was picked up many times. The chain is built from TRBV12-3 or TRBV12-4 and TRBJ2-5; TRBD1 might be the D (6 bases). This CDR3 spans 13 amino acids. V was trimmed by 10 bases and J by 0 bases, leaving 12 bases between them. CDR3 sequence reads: CATARDNQETQYF. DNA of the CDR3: TGTGCCACCGCCCGGGACAACCAAGAGACCCAGTACTTC.

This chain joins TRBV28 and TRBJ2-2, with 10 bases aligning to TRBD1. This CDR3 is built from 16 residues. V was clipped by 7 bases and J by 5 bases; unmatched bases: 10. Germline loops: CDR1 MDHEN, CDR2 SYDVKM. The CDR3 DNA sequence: TGTGCCAGCATCCCTGGGGGACAGGGGTGGACCGGGGAGCTGTTTTTT. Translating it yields CASIPGGQGWTGELFF.

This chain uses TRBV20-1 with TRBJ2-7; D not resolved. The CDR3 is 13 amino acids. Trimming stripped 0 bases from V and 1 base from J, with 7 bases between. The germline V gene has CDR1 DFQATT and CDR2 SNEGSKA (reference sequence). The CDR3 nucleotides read TGCAGTGCTAGAGACCCCCCTTCCTACGAGCAGTACTTC. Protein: CSARDPPSYEQYF.

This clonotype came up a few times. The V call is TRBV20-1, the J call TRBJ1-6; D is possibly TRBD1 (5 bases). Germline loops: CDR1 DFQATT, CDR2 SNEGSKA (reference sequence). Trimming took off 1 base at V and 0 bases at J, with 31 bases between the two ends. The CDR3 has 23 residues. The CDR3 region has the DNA TGCAGTGCTAGAGTTTCCCTCAGGGAAAACTTTGAAATAACCCGCTCCTATAATTCACCCCTCCACTTT. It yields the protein CSARVSLRENFEITRSYNSPLHF.

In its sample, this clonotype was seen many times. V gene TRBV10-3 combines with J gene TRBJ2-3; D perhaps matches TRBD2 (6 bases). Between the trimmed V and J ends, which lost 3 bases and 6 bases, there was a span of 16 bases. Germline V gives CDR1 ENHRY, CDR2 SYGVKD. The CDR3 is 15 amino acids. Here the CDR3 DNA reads TGTGCCATCAGTGATAGCGGTTCCCGCGCGGATACGCAGTATTTT. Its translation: CAISDSGSRADTQYF.

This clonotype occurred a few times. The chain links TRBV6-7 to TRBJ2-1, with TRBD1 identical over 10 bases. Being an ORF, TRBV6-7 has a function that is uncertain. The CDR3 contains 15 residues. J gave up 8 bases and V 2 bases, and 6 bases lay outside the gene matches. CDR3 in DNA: TGTGCCAGCAGTTACCCGGGACAGGGGATCCATGAGCAGTTCTTC. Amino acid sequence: CASSYPGQGIHEQFF.

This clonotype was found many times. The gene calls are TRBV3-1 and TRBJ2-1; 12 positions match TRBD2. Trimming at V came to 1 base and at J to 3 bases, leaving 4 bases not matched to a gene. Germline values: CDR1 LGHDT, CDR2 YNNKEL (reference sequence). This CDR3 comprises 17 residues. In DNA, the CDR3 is TGTGCCAGCAGCCAAGGCGGGGGACTAGCGGGCTACAATGAGCAGTTCTTC. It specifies CASSQGGGLAGYNEQFF.

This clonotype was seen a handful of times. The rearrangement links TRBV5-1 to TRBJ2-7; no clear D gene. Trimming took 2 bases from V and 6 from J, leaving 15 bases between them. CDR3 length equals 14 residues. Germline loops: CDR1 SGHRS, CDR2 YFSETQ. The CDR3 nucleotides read TGCGCCAGCAGCTTTTCCGGCACCAAGAGCGAGCAGTACTTC. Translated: CASSFSGTKSEQYF.

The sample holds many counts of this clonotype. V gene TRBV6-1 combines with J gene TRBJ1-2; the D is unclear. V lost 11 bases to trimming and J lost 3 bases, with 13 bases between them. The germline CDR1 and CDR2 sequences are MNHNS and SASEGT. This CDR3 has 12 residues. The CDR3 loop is CAGSNNYYGYTF. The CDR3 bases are TGTGCCGGGAGTAACAACTACTATGGCTACACCTTC.

CDR3 DNA: TGTGCCACCAGCAGAAGGACGGAGAACACTGAAGCTTTCTTT. Protein sequence: CATSRRTENTEAFF. The chain couples TRBV15 to TRBJ1-1; D remains ambiguous. This CDR3 has 14 residues. Germline V gives CDR1 LNHNV, CDR2 YYDKDF (reference sequence). V was trimmed by 2 bases and J by 1 base, leaving 8 bases between them.

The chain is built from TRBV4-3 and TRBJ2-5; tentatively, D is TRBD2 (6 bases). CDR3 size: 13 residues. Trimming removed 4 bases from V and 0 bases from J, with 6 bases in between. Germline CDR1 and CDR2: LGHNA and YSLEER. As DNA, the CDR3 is TGCGCCAGCAGCCGGGACTACCAAGAGACCCAGTACTTC. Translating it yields CASSRDYQETQYF.

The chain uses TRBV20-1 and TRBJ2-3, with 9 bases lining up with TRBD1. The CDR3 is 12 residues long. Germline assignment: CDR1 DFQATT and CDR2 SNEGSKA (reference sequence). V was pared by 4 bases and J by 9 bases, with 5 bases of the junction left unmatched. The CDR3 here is CSAKLGTGTQYF. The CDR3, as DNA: TGCAGTGCTAAACTCGGGACAGGGACGCAGTATTTT.

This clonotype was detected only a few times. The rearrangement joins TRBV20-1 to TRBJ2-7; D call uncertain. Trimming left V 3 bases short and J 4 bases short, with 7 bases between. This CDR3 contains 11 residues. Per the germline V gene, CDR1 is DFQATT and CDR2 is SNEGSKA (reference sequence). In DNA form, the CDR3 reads TGCAGTGCTAGTAGAGGTTACGAGCAGTACTTC. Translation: CSASRGYEQYF.

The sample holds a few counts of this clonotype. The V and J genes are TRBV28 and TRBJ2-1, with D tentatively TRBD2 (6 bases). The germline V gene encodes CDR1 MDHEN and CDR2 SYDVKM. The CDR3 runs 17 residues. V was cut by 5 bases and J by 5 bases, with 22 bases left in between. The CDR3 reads CASSRDSGRLLHNEQFF. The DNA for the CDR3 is TGTGCCAGCAGTCGGGACTCCGGTCGGCTGTTACACAATGAGCAGTTCTTC.

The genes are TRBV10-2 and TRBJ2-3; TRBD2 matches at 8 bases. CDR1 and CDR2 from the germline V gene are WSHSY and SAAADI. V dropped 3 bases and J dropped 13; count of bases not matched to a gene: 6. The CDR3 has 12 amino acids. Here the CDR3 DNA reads TGCGCCAGCAGTGAAACTAGCGGTTGGAAGTATTTT. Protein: CASSETSGWKYF.

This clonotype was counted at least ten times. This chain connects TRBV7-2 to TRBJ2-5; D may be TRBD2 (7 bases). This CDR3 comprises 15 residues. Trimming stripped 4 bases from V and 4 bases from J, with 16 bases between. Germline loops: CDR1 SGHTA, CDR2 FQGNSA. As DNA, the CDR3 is TGTGCCAGCAGCTGGGGGGGGGCAGGGGCAGAGACCCAGTACTTC. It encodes CASSWGGAGAETQYF.

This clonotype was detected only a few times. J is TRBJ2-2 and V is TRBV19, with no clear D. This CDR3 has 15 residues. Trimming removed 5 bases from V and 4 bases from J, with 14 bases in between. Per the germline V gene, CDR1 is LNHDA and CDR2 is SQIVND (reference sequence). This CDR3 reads CASSPGRIRTGELFF. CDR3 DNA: TGTGCCAGTAGTCCCGGACGGATACGCACCGGGGAGCTGTTTTTT.

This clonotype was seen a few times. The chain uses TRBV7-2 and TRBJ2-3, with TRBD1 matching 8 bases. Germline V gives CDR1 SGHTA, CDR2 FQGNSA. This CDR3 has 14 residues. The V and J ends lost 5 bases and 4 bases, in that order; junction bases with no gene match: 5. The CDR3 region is CASSHRDRSDTQYF. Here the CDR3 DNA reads TGTGCCAGCAGCCACCGGGACAGGTCAGATACGCAGTATTTT. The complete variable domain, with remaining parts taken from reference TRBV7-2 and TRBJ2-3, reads GAGVSQSPSNKVTEKGKDVELRCDPISGHTALYWYRQSLGQGLEFLIYFQGNSAPDKSGLPSDRFSAERTGGSVSTLTIQRTQQEDSAVYLCASSHRDRSDTQYFGPGTRLTVL.

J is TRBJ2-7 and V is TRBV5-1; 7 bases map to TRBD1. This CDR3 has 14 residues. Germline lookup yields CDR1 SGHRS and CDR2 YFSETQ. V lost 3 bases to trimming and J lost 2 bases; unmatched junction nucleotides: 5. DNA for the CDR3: TGCGCCAGCAGCTCGGGACAGCGTACCTACGAGCAGTACTTC. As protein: CASSSGQRTYEQYF.

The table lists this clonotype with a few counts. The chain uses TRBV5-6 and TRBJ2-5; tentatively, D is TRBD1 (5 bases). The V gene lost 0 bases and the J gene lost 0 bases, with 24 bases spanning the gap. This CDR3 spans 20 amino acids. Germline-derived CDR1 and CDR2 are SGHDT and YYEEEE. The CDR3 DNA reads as TGTGCCAGCAGCTTGGGAAGGGGAACGGGCTCTCGAATAGACCAAGAGACCCAGTACTTC. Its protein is CASSLGRGTGSRIDQETQYF. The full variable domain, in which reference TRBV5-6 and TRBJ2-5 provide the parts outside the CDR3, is DAGVTQSPTHLIKTRGQQVTLRCSPKSGHDTVSWYQQALGQGPQFIFQYYEEEERQRGNFPDRFSGHQFPNYSSELNVNALLLGDSALYLCASSLGRGTGSRIDQETQYFGPGTRLLVL.

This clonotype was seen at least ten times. Here the CDR3 DNA reads TGCGCCAGCAGCCATAATTCGGGTTATTACGAGCAGTACTTC. Residues: CASSHNSGYYEQYF. The chain is built from TRBV4-1 and TRBJ2-7; D is ambiguous. This CDR3 comprises 14 residues. The germline V and J ends were trimmed by 3 bases and 4 bases, with 13 bases remaining between them. Germline V CDR1 and CDR2: MGHRA, YSYEKL.

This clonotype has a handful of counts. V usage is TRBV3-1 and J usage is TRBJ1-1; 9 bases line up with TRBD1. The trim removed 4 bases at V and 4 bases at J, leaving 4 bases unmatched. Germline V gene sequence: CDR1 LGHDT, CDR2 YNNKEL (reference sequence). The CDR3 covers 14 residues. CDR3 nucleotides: TGTGCCAGCAGCCTTCAGGGACAGGGCACTGAAGCTTTCTTT. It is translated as CASSLQGQGTEAFF.

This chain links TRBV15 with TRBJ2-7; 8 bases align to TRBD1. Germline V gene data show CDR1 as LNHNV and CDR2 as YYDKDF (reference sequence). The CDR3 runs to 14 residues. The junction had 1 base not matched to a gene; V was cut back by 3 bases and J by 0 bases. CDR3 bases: TGTGCCACCAGCAGGACAGGGGACTCCTACGAGCAGTACTTC. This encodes CATSRTGDSYEQYF.

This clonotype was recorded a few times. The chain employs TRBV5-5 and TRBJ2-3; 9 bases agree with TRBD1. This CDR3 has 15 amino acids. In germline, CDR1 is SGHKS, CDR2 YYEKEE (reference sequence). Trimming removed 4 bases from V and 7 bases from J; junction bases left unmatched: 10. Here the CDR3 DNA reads TGTGCCAGCAGCACAGGGACAGGGCCTGGGAATACGCAGTATTTT. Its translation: CASSTGTGPGNTQYF.

The CDR3 nucleotides read TGCAGTGCCAGCAAATCCTCAAGTAGGGGAGCTAATGAAAAACTGTTTTTT. This gives the protein CSASKSSSRGANEKLFF. The genes are TRBV20-1 and TRBJ1-4; possible D gene TRBD1, 5 bases. The V gene lost 6 bases and the J gene lost 3 bases, with 23 bases spanning the gap. This CDR3 region has 17 residues. Germline V CDR1 and CDR2: DFQATT, SNEGSKA (reference sequence).